This T cell receptor (beta chain) was documented in a study of T cells expressing NK-cell markers. Study-wide context: Serological testing identified seven of the eight sequenced donors as HCMV-seropositive and one as seronegative. Study results and caveats: It remained uncertain whether the expanded NKG2C+ T cell clones were specific for HCMV antigens.

One entry per CDR3 protein, without DNA, is what TCRdb gives after re-calling the 5' RACE reads. The table lists 160,000 or so distinct CDR3 sequences. To note about this clonotype: Its antigen is not known.

In germline, CDR1 is SGHTA, CDR2 FQGNSA. The CDR3 extends over 22 amino acids. This sequence was found in a woman between 18 and 70 years old in good health. What was sequenced was blood T cells: a sorted CD56 or NKG2C T cell subset, CD4+ or CD8+ T cells, or bulk PBMC T cells (not recorded which). The chain joins TRBV7-2 to TRBJ2-6; the TRBD2 assignment by TCRdb is unverifiable without DNA. This chain's CDR3 is CASSLALLAGGFLSSGANVLTF.